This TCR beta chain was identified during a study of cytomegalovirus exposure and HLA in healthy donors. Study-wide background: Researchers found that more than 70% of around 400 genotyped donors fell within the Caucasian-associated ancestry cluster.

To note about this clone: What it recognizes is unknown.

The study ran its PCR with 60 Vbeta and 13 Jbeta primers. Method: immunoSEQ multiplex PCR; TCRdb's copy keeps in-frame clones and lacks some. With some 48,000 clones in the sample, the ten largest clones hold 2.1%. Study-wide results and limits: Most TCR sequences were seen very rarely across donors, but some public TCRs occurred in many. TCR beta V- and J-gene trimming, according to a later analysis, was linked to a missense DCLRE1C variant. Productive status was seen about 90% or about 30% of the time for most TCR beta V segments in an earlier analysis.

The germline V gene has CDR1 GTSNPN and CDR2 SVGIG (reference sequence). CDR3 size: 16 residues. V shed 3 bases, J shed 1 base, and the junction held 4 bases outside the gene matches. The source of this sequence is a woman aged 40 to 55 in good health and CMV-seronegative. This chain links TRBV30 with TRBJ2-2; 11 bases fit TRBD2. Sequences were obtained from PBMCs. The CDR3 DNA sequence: TGTGCCTGGAGGGGACTAGCGGTATTGAACACCGGGGAGCTGTTTTTT. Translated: CAWRGLAVLNTGELFF. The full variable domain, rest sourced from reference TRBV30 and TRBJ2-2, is SQTIHQWPATLVQPVGSPLSLECTVEGTSNPNLYWYRQAAGRGLQLLFYSVGIGQISSEVPQNLSASRPQDRQFILSSKKLLLSDSGFYLCAWRGLAVLNTGELFFGEGSRLTVL.